This T cell receptor (beta chain) originates from a study of CD8 T cells in ankylosing spondylitis. General study results and limits: Clones linked to disease, bearing a CD8+ phenotype, were relatively rare in peripheral blood. Reports say disease-linked clones showed up significantly more in matched ankylosing spondylitis synovial fluid.

This clonotype was detected many times. Its antigen is currently unknown. V was trimmed by 3 bases and J by 7 bases, leaving 10 bases between them. The CDR3 sequence is 13 residues long. Libraries for TCR beta were made by quantitative 5'-RACE with molecular barcodes. Via MiXCR, TCRdb re-called the 5' RACE reads, giving one row per CDR3 protein. Seen here are around 120,000 distinct CDR3 sequences, roughly 15% observed once, and the top ten hold about 3%. The chain combines TRBV12-3 or TRBV12-4 with TRBJ1-5; D not resolved. The sequenced material came from blood, either unsorted or a sorted T cell fraction (not recorded which). The source of this sequence is a female donor with ankylosing spondylitis or in good health (not recorded which). The CDR3 reads CASSFKVHQPQHF. CDR3 nucleotide sequence: TGTGCCAGCAGTTTCAAGGTTCACCAGCCCCAGCATTTT.